One sample yielded the 22 T cell receptor beta chains listed below, sequenced in a study of T cell responses to AZD1222 COVID-19 vaccine. Clones were read by immunoSEQ multiplex PCR, and TCRdb kept only the in-frame ones, dropping some. This table holds more than 110,000 clones, roughly 92% found once. This specimen consisted of peripheral blood, obtained on day 0 of AZD1222 vaccination. The receptors were gathered from an adult in good health.

The chain combines TRBV6-1 with TRBJ2-1; possible D gene TRBD2, 5 bases. Per germline, CDR1 MNHNS and CDR2 SASEGT. The CDR3 covers 16 residues. The V end was cut by 3 bases, the J end by 0 bases, with 12 bases between. For the CDR3, the DNA is TGTGCCAGCAGTGATCCCTTGAGGGACTCCTACAATGAGCAGTTCTTC. The encoded protein is CASSDPLRDSYNEQFF.

This clone was found a few times. The chain couples TRBV28 to TRBJ2-7; 10 nucleotides match TRBD1. This CDR3 region has 14 residues. Germline CDR1 reads MDHEN; CDR2 reads SYDVKM. J lost 3 bases, V lost 5 bases, and 4 bases had no gene match. In DNA, the CDR3 is TGTGCCAGCAGTACGGGACAGGGGAACTACGAGCAGTACTTC. Amino acid sequence: CASSTGQGNYEQYF.

The J gene is TRBJ1-3, the V gene TRBV6-1; D possibly corresponds to TRBD1 (5 bases). This CDR3 spans 15 amino acids. Trimming stripped 3 bases from V and 0 bases from J, with 9 bases between. Germline V gene data show CDR1 as MNHNS and CDR2 as SASEGT. DNA for the CDR3: TGTGCCAGCAGTGATGGGGGGTTCTCTGGAAACACCATATATTTT. Translation: CASSDGGFSGNTIYF.

The rearrangement links TRBV15 to TRBJ1-2, with D perhaps matching TRBD1 (5 bases). Trimming left V 5 bases short and J 7 bases short, with 17 bases between. This CDR3 spans 14 amino acids. Germline lookup yields CDR1 LNHNV and CDR2 YYDKDF (reference sequence). CDR3 nucleotide sequence: TGTGCCACCAGCCCCGAGTCGTGGGGCGGTGGCTACACCTTC. It specifies CATSPESWGGGYTF.

As to this clone: An end of the junction does not agree with germline; a read error may underlie this. CDR3 sequence reads: CASSIGQGSTGELFF. Here the CDR3 DNA reads TGTGCTAGCAGCATAGGACAGGGGAGCACCGGGGAGCTGTTTTTT. The V and J genes are TRBV7-7 and TRBJ2-2; TRBD1 matches at 9 bases. CDR1 and CDR2 (germline): SSHAT, FNYEAQ (reference sequence). CDR3 length: 15 amino acids.

The genes are TRBV6-5 and TRBJ2-1; D possibly corresponds to TRBD2 (5 bases). The CDR3 runs to 14 residues. V lost 2 bases to trimming and J lost 8 bases, with 13 bases between them. Germline values: CDR1 MNHEY, CDR2 SVGAGI. The CDR3 loop is CASSYGVSGDEQFF. The CDR3 DNA sequence: TGTGCCAGCAGTTACGGGGTATCCGGGGATGAGCAGTTCTTC.

This clone was seen once. The chain uses TRBV4-2 and TRBJ1-1; 8 bases agree with TRBD1. Germline V CDR1 and CDR2: LGHNA, YNFKEQ. This CDR3 is 12 amino acids long. The trim removed 4 bases at V and 10 bases at J, leaving 5 bases unmatched. For the CDR3, the DNA is TGTGCCAGCAGCCTCACGACAGGGGTAGCTTTCTTT. Translation: CASSLTTGVAFF.

In DNA form, the CDR3 reads TGTGCCAGCAGCTGGACCGGGACTATTTACAATGAGCAGTTCTTC. Translating gives CASSWTGTIYNEQFF. The chain links TRBV5-8 to TRBJ2-1, with 7 positions matching TRBD2. Losses at the gene ends were 3 bases for V and 4 bases for J; bases not matched to a gene: 7. This CDR3 comprises 15 residues. CDR1 and CDR2 from the germline V gene are SGHTS and YDEGEE.

DNA of the CDR3: TGTGCCAGCAGCGTGACTAGCGGGAGGGCAGATACGCAGTATTTT. Its protein is CASSVTSGRADTQYF. The chain links TRBV7-8 to TRBJ2-3, with 14 bases lining up with TRBD2. Germline assignment: CDR1 SGHVS and CDR2 FQNEAQ. This CDR3 comprises 15 residues. V dropped 5 bases and J dropped 4; count of bases not matched to a gene: 2.

The chain joins TRBV28 to TRBJ2-2; a possible D gene is TRBD1 (5 bases). The germline V and J ends were trimmed by 5 bases and 6 bases, with 13 bases remaining between them. Germline V gene data show CDR1 as MDHEN and CDR2 as SYDVKM. CDR3 length: 14 amino acids. DNA for the CDR3: TGTGCCAGCAGTCCCATAGGACAAGCCGGGGAGCTGTTTTTT. This encodes CASSPIGQAGELFF.

CDR3 in amino acids: CASSLRSRELFF. CDR3 nucleotides: TGTGCCAGCAGCCTCCGCAGCAGGGAGCTGTTTTTT. The chain joins TRBV7-9 to TRBJ2-2; the D is unclear. In germline, CDR1 is SEHNR, CDR2 FQNEAQ (reference sequence). The CDR3 is made up of 12 amino acids. V dropped 5 bases and J dropped 9 bases, with 10 bases sitting between them. The variable domain in full, completed from reference TRBV7-9 and TRBJ2-2, reads DTGVSQNPRHKITKRGQNVTFRCDPISEHNRLYWYRQTLGQGPEFLTYFQNEAQLEKSRLLSDRFSAERPKGSFSTLEIQRTEQGDSAMYLCASSLRSRELFFGEGSRLTVL.

V is TRBV27 and J is TRBJ1-2; D might be TRBD1 (5 bases). Germline loops: CDR1 MNHEY, CDR2 SMNVEV (reference sequence). V lost 0 bases to trimming and J lost 8 bases, with 10 bases between them. This CDR3 has 13 residues. CDR3 bases: TGTGCCAGCAGTTTATCCGGGGCCTCCGGCTACACCTTC. This gives the protein CASSLSGASGYTF.

This clone is a singleton in its sample. V is TRBV2 and J is TRBJ2-3; 9 bases line up with TRBD1. CDR3 length: 13 residues. CDR1 is SNHLY and CDR2 is FYNNEI in the germline V gene. The V gene end was trimmed by 7 bases and the J gene end by 4 bases; junction bases not matched to a gene: 3. CDR3 sequence (DNA): TGTGCCAGCAATGGACAGGGGTCAGATACGCAGTATTTT. This gives the protein CASNGQGSDTQYF.

This clone has more than one count but fewer than ten. V is TRBV21-1 and J is TRBJ2-1. TRBV21-1 is deemed a pseudogene. This CDR3 has 16 amino acids. Here the CDR3 reads CASSFPGRSPYNEQFF. For the CDR3, the DNA is TGTGCCAGCAGCTTCCCCGGACGGAGTCCCTACAATGAGCAGTTCTTC.

This clone was counted once. The chain is built from TRBV27 and TRBJ2-3; 9 bases line up with TRBD2. The ends lost 4 bases at V and 1 base at J; junction bases unmatched: 3. This CDR3 has 15 residues. Germline V gene lookup returns CDR1 MNHEY and CDR2 SMNVEV (reference sequence). CDR3 DNA sequence: TGTGCCAGCAGTTCACGACTAGCGGGCACAGATACGCAGTATTTT. As protein: CASSSRLAGTDTQYF.

The rearrangement links TRBV5-1 to TRBJ1-2; perhaps TRBD1 as D (5 bases). CDR3 size: 15 residues. Trimming took off 4 bases at V and 7 bases at J, with 20 bases between the two ends. The germline V gene has CDR1 SGHRS and CDR2 YFSETQ. The CDR3 here is CASSQLFGAEVGYTF. CDR3 coding DNA: TGCGCCAGCAGCCAACTTTTCGGGGCCGAGGTTGGCTACACCTTC.

The chain has TRBV28 and TRBJ2-7; 10 bases agree with TRBD1. J lost 2 bases, V lost 6 bases, and 4 bases had no gene match. Germline CDR1 reads MDHEN; CDR2 reads SYDVKM. This CDR3 is built from 14 residues. CDR3 protein: CASRRTGGTYEQYF. CDR3 nucleotides: TGTGCCAGCAGGCGGACAGGGGGTACCTACGAGCAGTACTTC.

This chain joins TRBV5-1 and TRBJ2-1; D is perhaps TRBD1 (6 bases). With 1 base removed from V and 4 bases from J, the gap between germline ends came to 18 bases. Germline lookup yields CDR1 SGHRS and CDR2 YFSETQ. The CDR3 is 17 residues long. The CDR3 reads CASSLTTGTQGYNEQFF. The CDR3 region has the DNA TGCGCCAGCAGCTTGACGACCGGGACACAAGGATACAATGAGCAGTTCTTC.

The V and J genes are TRBV28 and TRBJ2-7, with no clear D. V shed 4 bases and J shed 2 bases, with 12 bases lying between them. Germline lookup yields CDR1 MDHEN and CDR2 SYDVKM. CDR3 size: 14 residues. The DNA for the CDR3 is TGTGCCAGCAGTTCGAACCAGGTACCCTACGAGCAGTACTTC. Amino acids: CASSSNQVPYEQYF.

The chain has TRBV7-2 and TRBJ1-5; 7 bases match TRBD1. V trimming: 5 bases; J trimming: 7 bases; junction bases outside the gene matches: 8. The V gene's germline CDR1 is SGHTA and CDR2 FQGNSA. The length of the CDR3 is 14 residues. The CDR3 loop is CASSTRQGGQPQHF. The CDR3 DNA is TGTGCCAGCAGCACCCGACAGGGCGGCCAGCCCCAGCATTTT.

The rearrangement uses TRBV19 and TRBJ2-1; possibly TRBD2 for D (5 bases). Germline CDR1 is LNHDA and CDR2 is SQIVND (reference sequence). Deletions cut 3 bases from V and 7 bases from J, with 10 bases between. The CDR3 has 13 residues. CDR3 protein: CASSINRGNEQFF. The CDR3 nucleotides are TGTGCCAGTAGTATCAATCGGGGAAATGAGCAGTTCTTC.

The chain's CDR3 is CASSLLGGSDTQYF. DNA of the CDR3: TGTGCCAGCAGCTTATTGGGGGGGTCAGATACGCAGTATTTT. This rearrangement joins TRBV7-2 to TRBJ2-3, with 7 nucleotides matching TRBD2. This CDR3 has 14 residues. J was trimmed by 4 bases and V by 2 bases; bases with no gene match: 3. Germline CDR1 is SGHTA and CDR2 is FQGNSA.